The sequence of this TCR beta chain was determined in a study of a mutant IDH1 vaccine in newly diagnosed glioma. Study as a whole: Vaccines began 4-6 weeks after radiotherapy alone, or with temozolomide cycles. Patients were pretreated with radiotherapy, temozolomide, or both, mostly both.

Data came from immunoSEQ multiplex PCR; TCRdb stores just in-frame clones and leaves some out. The table shows roughly 50,000 clones, with 84% occurring only once. Note on this clone: What it binds is unknown.

Time point denoted: week 35, safety follow-up. Each vaccine dose was 300 ug of mutant IDH1 20-mer peptide, with topical imiquimod. Eight vaccine doses were administered to patients at weeks 1, 3, 5, 7, 11, 15, 19 and 23. Every donor had a new WHO grade 3 or 4 astrocytoma that was IDH1-mutant, with loss of nuclear ATRX. The V gene lost 0 bases and the J gene lost 10 bases, with 11 bases spanning the gap. In germline, CDR1 is SGDLS, CDR2 YYNGEE. This CDR3 is built from 13 residues. V and J are TRBV9 and TRBJ2-1, with a tentative D call TRBD2 (6 bases). This TCR was sampled from a woman younger than 35 with glioma. The specimen comprised PBMCs, sampled from a glioma patient whose treatment included an IDH1 peptide vaccine. In nucleotides, the CDR3 is TGTGCCAGCAGCGTAGATGGGGGAGGAGAGCAGTTCTTC. The encoded protein is CASSVDGGGEQFF.